Following are 32 T cell receptor beta chains from one sample sequenced in a study of T cells in women clearing cervical HPV infection. Produced via immunoSEQ multiplex PCR; TCRdb's table is partial and in-frame only. This repertoire includes roughly 35,000 clones. The sequencing sample was made of blood buffy coat. Receptors originate from a woman between 18 and 70 years old with a cervical HPV16 infection that either progressed to CIN3+ or cleared (not recorded which).

In the case of this clone: From the germline J gene comes the end of the CDR3, since the read stops 3 residues before it. V and J are TRBV7-9 and TRBJ2-2, with D perhaps TRBD1 (5 bases). In germline, CDR1 is SEHNR, CDR2 FQNEAQ (reference sequence). Trimming shortened V by 5 bases and J by 4 bases, and 14 bases separated the two germline ends. This CDR3 spans 15 amino acids. CDR3 protein: CASSPSGFSTGELFF. CDR3 DNA, as far as it was read: TGTGCCAGCAGCCCCTCAGGGTTCAGCACCGGGGAG.

Notes on this clone: The read ends 3 residues before the CDR3 terminus; that terminus is restored from the germline J gene. The chain employs TRBV7-2 and TRBJ2-1; D remains unclear. Per germline, CDR1 SGHTA and CDR2 FQGNSA. Between the trimmed V and J ends, which lost 1 base and 3 bases, there was a span of 10 bases. This CDR3 contains 15 residues. The part of the CDR3 DNA that was read is TGTGCCAGCAGCTTAGGAGGTCCAGGCTACAATGAG. As protein: CASSLGGPGYNE. The full CDR3 protein reads CASSLGGPGYNEQFF.

A note on this clone: The sequence runs out 3 residues before the end of the CDR3; the remainder is reconstructed from the germline J gene. V gene TRBV4-2 combines with J gene TRBJ1-6; TRBD1 might be the D (5 bases). Germline CDR1 LGHNA, CDR2 YNFKEQ. The CDR3 has 13 amino acids. The CDR3 protein is CASSQVGRGPLHF. CDR3 DNA, as far as it was read: TGTGCCAGCAGCCAAGTAGGGCGGGGCCCC.

Comment on this clone: The read terminates 3 residues ahead of where the CDR3 ends, so the germline J gene completes it. The chain joins TRBV30 to TRBJ1-1; no definite D call. CDR1 is GTSNPN, CDR2 SVGIG, per germline (reference sequence). The CDR3 contains 14 residues. The V end lost 0 bases, the J end lost 2 bases, and 10 bases lay between the germline ends. The CDR3 bases that were read are TGTGCCTGGAGTGTCGTGGTGGCAAACACTGAA. Translating it yields CAWSVVVANTE. The whole CDR3 reads CAWSVVVANTEAFF.

About this clone itself: The sequenced fragment ends 3 residues before the CDR3 boundary, so the rest is inferred from the germline J gene. The genes are TRBV23-1 and TRBJ2-7; 9 nucleotides match TRBD1. TRBV23-1 is reported as an ORF; its role is uncertain. This CDR3 comprises 17 residues. With V trimmed by 2 bases and J by 3 bases, 11 bases remained unmatched. The CDR3 spells CASSQAPDRGPLYEQYF. The CDR3 DNA, read in part, is TGCGCCAGCAGTCAAGCGCCGGACAGGGGCCCTCTCTACGAG.

A word on this clone: The read gets to within 3 residues of the CDR3 end, and the germline J gene fills in the rest. The V and J genes are TRBV20-1 and TRBJ2-7; D is unclear. V lost 6 bases to trimming and J lost 3 bases, with 9 bases between them. This CDR3 comprises 11 residues. Looked up from germline, CDR1 is DFQATT and CDR2 is SNEGSKA (reference sequence). The CDR3 protein is CSANYGYEQYF. The DNA read from the CDR3 is TGCAGTGCAAACTACGGCTACGAG.

Worth noting for this clone: The read terminates 3 residues ahead of where the CDR3 ends, so the germline J gene completes it. This chain links TRBV12-3 or TRBV12-4 with TRBJ2-5, with TRBD2 identical over 12 bases. The CDR3 runs 14 residues. Losses at the gene ends were 4 bases for V and 5 bases for J; bases not matched to a gene: 2. CDR3 sequence reads: CASSSSGGAETQYF. The sequenced part of the CDR3 DNA is TGTGCCAGCAGTTCTAGCGGGGGGGCGGAGACC.

Regarding this clone: The CDR3 end is not reached by the read, which stops 3 residues before it; the germline J gene fills it in. The chain carries TRBV28 and TRBJ2-7, with a weak D call TRBD1 (6 bases). Trimming stripped 6 bases from V and 6 bases from J, with 18 bases between. Germline V lookup: CDR1 MDHEN, CDR2 SYDVKM. The CDR3 sequence is 14 residues long. Partial CDR3 DNA: TGTGCCAGCAGAACCGACAGGTTTATAGTCGAG. Protein: CASRTDRFIVE. The full CDR3 protein reads CASRTDRFIVEQYF.

In regard to this clone: The CDR3 is cut off 3 residues early in the read; its end comes from the germline J gene. V usage is TRBV18 and J usage is TRBJ1-3, with 8 positions matching TRBD1. Germline V gives CDR1 KGHSH, CDR2 LQKENI. Trimming removed 5 bases from V and 2 bases from J; junction bases left unmatched: 5. The CDR3 sequence is 15 residues long. Here the CDR3 reads CASSIQGATGNTIYF. The CDR3 bases that were read are TGTGCCAGCTCAATTCAGGGGGCTACTGGAAACACC.

As concerns this clone: The read terminates 3 residues ahead of where the CDR3 ends, so the germline J gene completes it. The chain has TRBV12-3 or TRBV12-4 and TRBJ2-7; 9 bases line up with TRBD2. Trimming removed 7 bases from V and 6 bases from J; junction bases left unmatched: 10. This CDR3 region has 14 residues. CDR3 sequence reads: CASTRGRGGSEQYF. CDR3 DNA, as far as it was read: TGTGCCAGCACCCGCGGGAGGGGGGGCTCCGAG.

About this clone itself: Sequencing ends 3 residues short of the CDR3 end; the germline J gene provides the rest. The chain couples TRBV11-2 to TRBJ2-5; D is unclear. Germline loops: CDR1 SGHAT, CDR2 FQNNGV. The CDR3 covers 13 residues. Between the trimmed V and J ends, which lost 5 bases and 2 bases, there was a span of 9 bases. The sequenced part of the CDR3 DNA is TGTGCCAGCAGCATCACGGGTCAAGAGACC. Its protein is CASSITGQET. The CDR3 reads in full as CASSITGQETQYF.

As concerns this clone: The read is 3 residues too short to cover the CDR3 end, so that end is filled in from the germline J gene. This chain connects TRBV24-1 to TRBJ2-5, with 9 bases matching TRBD1. With V trimmed by 1 base and J by 2 bases, 7 bases remained unmatched. This CDR3 is 17 amino acids long. Germline CDR1 reads KGHDR; CDR2 reads SFDVKD. The CDR3 sequence is CATSDFGGTGTQETQYF. Partial CDR3 DNA: TGTGCCACCAGTGATTTCGGAGGGACAGGGACGCAAGAGACC.

Turning to this clone: The read finishes 3 residues shy of the CDR3 end, and the germline J gene is used to complete it. V usage is TRBV12-3 or TRBV12-4 and J usage is TRBJ2-1; weak D call: TRBD1 (6 bases). V was shortened by 5 bases and J by 7 bases, with 15 bases between the two germline ends. The CDR3 extends over 14 amino acids. The covered CDR3 bases are TGTGCCAGCAGTCTGCCCAGGGGCCGGAATGAG. Translating it yields CASSLPRGRNE. From start to end, the CDR3 is CASSLPRGRNEQFF.

The CDR3 loop reads CASKQGAGNYGYTF. The CDR3 DNA, read in part, is TGCGCCAGCAAACAGGGCGCAGGGAACTATGGC. The chain employs TRBV5-1 and TRBJ1-2, with D possibly matching TRBD1 (6 bases). The CDR3 is cut off 3 residues early in the read; its end comes from the germline J gene. The CDR3 contains 14 residues. CDR1 is SGHRS and CDR2 is YFSETQ in the germline V gene. Trimming removed 6 bases at V and 2 bases at J, with 14 bases between.

Concerning this clone itself: Read coverage stops 3 residues before the CDR3 terminus; the germline J gene supplies the remainder. V usage is TRBV9 and J usage is TRBJ1-2; D is possibly TRBD1 (6 bases). The CDR3 is 16 residues long. The ends were cut back, 7 bases at V and 7 bases at J, with 26 bases in the middle. The V gene's germline CDR1 is SGDLS and CDR2 YYNGEE. The part of the CDR3 DNA that was read is TGTGCCAGCGGCCAGGGCGTAATACAGGGAGTAAGTGGC. Amino acid sequence: CASGQGVIQGVSG. The CDR3 reads in full as CASGQGVIQGVSGYTF.

Concerning this clone: The germline gene is not matched at one end of the junction; a read error may be the cause. The read ends 3 residues before the CDR3 terminus; that terminus is restored from the germline J gene. This chain links TRBV4-2 with TRBJ2-1, with D perhaps matching TRBD1 (7 bases). Germline V lookup: CDR1 LGHNA, CDR2 YNFKEQ. This CDR3 region has 16 residues. CDR3 sequence reads: CASSQGTGEAYNEQFF. The CDR3 bases that were read are TGCGCCAGCAGCCAAGGTACAGGGGAGGCCTACAATGAG.

Concerning this clone itself: The read gets to within 3 residues of the CDR3 end, and the germline J gene fills in the rest. This chain joins TRBV24-1 and TRBJ1-1; D is unclear. Germline CDR1 and CDR2: KGHDR and SFDVKD. V lost 6 bases and J 4 bases, leaving 17 bases between the germline ends. CDR3 length: 15 residues. The CDR3 bases that were read are TGTGCCACCAGTAGTTCTAATATCATGAGCACTGAA. Amino acid sequence: CATSSSNIMSTE. The CDR3 in its entirety is CATSSSNIMSTEAFF.

As to this clone: The missing CDR3 end, 3 residues past where the read stops, is filled in from the germline J gene. V gene TRBV5-4 combines with J gene TRBJ2-5; D perhaps matches TRBD1 (5 bases). Germline V gene data show CDR1 as SGHNT and CDR2 as YYREEE (reference sequence). CDR3 length: 13 residues. V was clipped by 0 bases and J by 5 bases, with 8 bases between them. Partial CDR3 DNA: TGTGCCAGCAGCTTGGCAGGGATGGAGACC. Protein sequence: CASSLAGMET. In full, the CDR3 is CASSLAGMETQYF.

With regard to this clone: From the germline J gene comes the end of the CDR3, since the read stops 3 residues before it. The rearrangement uses TRBV2 and TRBJ1-1; D remains unclear. The CDR3 has 15 residues. CDR1 and CDR2 from the germline V gene are SNHLY and FYNNEI. The V end lost 1 base, the J end lost 1 base, and 10 bases lay between the germline ends. CDR3 DNA, as far as it was read: TGTGCCAGCAGTGAAGGGTCCAGTAAGAACACTGAA. Amino acid sequence: CASSEGSSKNTE. The whole CDR3 reads CASSEGSSKNTEAFF.

With respect to this clone: The read halts 3 residues ahead of the CDR3 end, with the missing end drawn from the germline J gene. The rearrangement joins TRBV7-8 to TRBJ2-5; perhaps TRBD1 as D (6 bases). This CDR3 has 12 residues. Per germline, CDR1 SGHVS and CDR2 FQNEAQ. Trimming removed 6 bases at V and 3 bases at J, with 8 bases between. The CDR3 bases that were read are TGTGCCAGCAGTAGACAGGAAGAGACC. Residues: CASSRQEET. The full CDR3 protein reads CASSRQEETQYF.

Turning to this clone: Read data end 3 residues before the CDR3 end; the end is taken from the germline J gene. The chain uses TRBV29-1 and TRBJ2-1, with 14 bases aligning to TRBD2. Germline V CDR1 and CDR2: SQVTM, ANQGSEA. V dropped 5 bases and J dropped 8; count of bases not matched to a gene: 11. The CDR3 sequence is 16 residues long. The CDR3 sequence: CSVLRLAGGRGDEQFF. Partial CDR3 DNA: TGCAGCGTTCTACGACTAGCGGGAGGGCGGGGCGATGAG.

As for this clone: The read is 3 residues too short to cover the CDR3 end, so that end is filled in from the germline J gene. The chain combines TRBV12-3 or TRBV12-4 with TRBJ2-4; tentative D call: TRBD1 (6 bases). This CDR3 is 15 amino acids long. V dropped 1 base and J dropped 0 bases, with 7 bases sitting between them. The CDR3 sequence: CASSLGGLAKNIQYF. The sequenced part of the CDR3 DNA is TGTGCCAGCAGTTTAGGGGGGCTAGCCAAAAACATT.

About this clone: The CDR3 extends 3 residues past the end of the read, so its final part is completed from the germline J gene. This chain connects TRBV7-8 to TRBJ2-1, with D possibly TRBD1 on 6 matching bases. V lost 2 bases to trimming and J lost 7 bases, with 21 bases between them. Germline CDR1 SGHVS, CDR2 FQNEAQ. This CDR3 has 17 amino acids. CDR3 residues: CASSLNFGQGTRNEQFF. CDR3 bases read: TGTGCCAGCAGCTTAAATTTTGGCCAGGGGACACGAAATGAG.

Note on this clone: The observed sequence ends 3 residues before the CDR3 terminus, with the missing tail filled in from the germline J gene. The chain is built from TRBV10-1 and TRBJ1-5; 7 nucleotides line up with TRBD1. The CDR3 is made up of 15 amino acids. CDR1 and CDR2 from the germline V gene are WNHNN and SYGVQD (reference sequence). With 3 bases clipped from V and 7 bases from J, the junction kept 9 bases outside the gene matches. The CDR3 DNA, read in part, is TGCGCCAGCAGTGAAGTGACAGGGAATTTCCAGCCC. This sequence encodes CASSEVTGNFQP. The CDR3 in full is CASSEVTGNFQPQHF.

As for this clone: The read halts 3 residues ahead of the CDR3 end, with the missing end drawn from the germline J gene. The chain carries TRBV10-2 and TRBJ1-3, with a possible D match to TRBD1 (6 bases). Germline CDR1 and CDR2: WSHSY and SAAADI. The CDR3 consists of 16 residues. V was shortened by 0 bases and J by 1 base, with 10 bases between the two germline ends. CDR3 sequence: CASSESTGSSGNTIYF. The CDR3 bases that were read are TGCGCCAGCAGTGAGTCTACAGGGTCTTCTGGAAACACC.

Details on this clone: The read is 3 residues too short to cover the CDR3 end, so that end is filled in from the germline J gene. V and J are TRBV20-1 and TRBJ2-7; TRBD1 might be the D (6 bases). Germline CDR1 and CDR2: DFQATT and SNEGSKA (reference sequence). The CDR3 has 14 residues. V was trimmed by 4 bases and J by 1 base, leaving 14 bases between them. Incomplete CDR3 DNA: TGCAGTGCTATAAGAGGGACAAGTTCCTACGAG. It encodes CSAIRGTSSYE. The complete CDR3 reads CSAIRGTSSYEQYF.

A word on this clone: The read stops 3 residues short of the end of the CDR3; the missing end is completed from the germline J gene. The chain couples TRBV7-2 to TRBJ1-2; D possibly corresponds to TRBD1 (6 bases). There are 15 residues in the CDR3. The V and J ends lost 4 bases and 4 bases respectively, with 16 bases between them. In germline, CDR1 is SGHTA, CDR2 FQGNSA. The CDR3: CASSSTTGHLYGYTF. The DNA read from the CDR3 is TGTGCCAGCAGCTCAACAACGGGACATCTCTATGGC.

The part of the CDR3 DNA that was read is TGTGCCAGCAATCGACAGGGTATAACCGGGGAG. Protein sequence: CASNRQGITGE. The full CDR3 is CASNRQGITGELFF. This rearrangement joins TRBV6-2 or TRBV6-3 to TRBJ2-2, with 7 bases fitting TRBD1. The read finishes 3 residues shy of the CDR3 end, and the germline J gene is used to complete it. Germline V CDR1 and CDR2: MNHEY, SVGEGT. This CDR3 has 14 residues. V trimming: 7 bases; J trimming: 5 bases; junction bases outside the gene matches: 7.

On this clone itself: The CDR3 extends 3 residues past the end of the read, so its final part is completed from the germline J gene. The rearrangement joins TRBV4-2 to TRBJ2-3, with D maybe TRBD2 (6 bases). V gave up 8 bases and J gave up 4 bases, with 16 bases separating them. The CDR3 sequence is 14 residues long. Germline lookup yields CDR1 LGHNA and CDR2 YNFKEQ. The sequenced CDR3 bases are TGTGCCAGCTCCGCGGGGCTAGCCCCAGATACG. This encodes CASSAGLAPDT. From start to end, the CDR3 is CASSAGLAPDTQYF.

Comments on this clone: The observed sequence ends 3 residues before the CDR3 terminus, with the missing tail filled in from the germline J gene. The chain couples TRBV9 to TRBJ2-1, with D tentatively TRBD1 (6 bases). V shed 3 bases and J shed 9 bases, with 19 bases lying between them. The CDR3 is 15 residues long. Germline CDR1 and CDR2: SGDLS and YYNGEE. CDR3 residues: CASSAKDRISGEQFF. The DNA read from the CDR3 is TGTGCCAGCAGCGCCAAAGACAGGATATCGGGTGAG.

On this clone: The read halts 3 residues ahead of the CDR3 end, with the missing end drawn from the germline J gene. V and J are TRBV20-1 and TRBJ2-2, with a tentative D call TRBD1 (5 bases). The CDR3 has 13 amino acids. The germline V gene has CDR1 DFQATT and CDR2 SNEGSKA (reference sequence). The DNA read from the CDR3 is TGCAGTGCCCCTGATGGTCGGGCAGGGAAG. It specifies CSAPDGRAGK. The entire CDR3 reads CSAPDGRAGKLFF.

About this clone: The sequenced fragment ends 3 residues before the CDR3 boundary, so the rest is inferred from the germline J gene. The chain joins TRBV10-2 to TRBJ2-1; 7 positions match TRBD2. The CDR3 is 13 residues long. Looked up from germline, CDR1 is WSHSY and CDR2 is SAAADI. Germline trimming cut 10 bases from V and 0 bases from J; bases unmatched to any gene: 3. The CDR3 sequence is CATLAASYNEQFF. Partial CDR3 DNA: TGCGCCACCCTAGCGGCCTCCTACAATGAG.